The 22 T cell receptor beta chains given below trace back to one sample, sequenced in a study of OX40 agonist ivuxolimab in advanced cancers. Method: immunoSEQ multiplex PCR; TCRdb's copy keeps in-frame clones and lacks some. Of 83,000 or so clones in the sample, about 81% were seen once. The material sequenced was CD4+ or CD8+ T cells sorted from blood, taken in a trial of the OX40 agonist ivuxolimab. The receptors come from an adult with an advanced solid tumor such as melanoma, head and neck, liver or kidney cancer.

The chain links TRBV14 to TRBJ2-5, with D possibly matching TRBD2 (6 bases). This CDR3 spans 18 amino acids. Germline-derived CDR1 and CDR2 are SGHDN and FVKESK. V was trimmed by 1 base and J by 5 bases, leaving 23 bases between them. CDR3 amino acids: CASSQVRKGSTGVETQYF. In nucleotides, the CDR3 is TGTGCCAGCAGCCAAGTGAGAAAAGGATCAACGGGGGTGGAGACCCAGTACTTC. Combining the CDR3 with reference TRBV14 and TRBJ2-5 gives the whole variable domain EAGVTQFPSHSVIEKGQTVTLRCDPISGHDNLYWYRRVMGKEIKFLLHFVKESKQDESGMPNNRFLAERTGGTYSTLKVQPAELEDSGVYFCASSQVRKGSTGVETQYFGPGTRLLVL.

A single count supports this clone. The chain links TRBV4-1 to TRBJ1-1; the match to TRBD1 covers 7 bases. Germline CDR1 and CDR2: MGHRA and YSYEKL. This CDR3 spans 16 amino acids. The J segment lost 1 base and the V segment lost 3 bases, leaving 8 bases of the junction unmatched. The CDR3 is CASSHDPGQRNTEAFF. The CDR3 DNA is TGCGCCAGCAGCCATGACCCGGGACAGAGGAACACTGAAGCTTTCTTT.

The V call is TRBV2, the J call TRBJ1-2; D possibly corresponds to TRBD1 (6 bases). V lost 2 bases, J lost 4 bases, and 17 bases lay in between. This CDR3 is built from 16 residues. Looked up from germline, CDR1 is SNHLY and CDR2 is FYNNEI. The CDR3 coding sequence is TGTGCCAGCAGTGAATTACGGGGGGGCGGTGGCTATGGCTACACCTTC. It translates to CASSELRGGGGYGYTF.

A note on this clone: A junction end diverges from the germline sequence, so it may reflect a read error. The CDR3 DNA reads TGTGCCAGCAGTTTGGTGGGGGGGGGCTACCATGAGCAGTTCTTC. Its translation is CASSLVGGGYHEQFF. The rearrangement links TRBV28 to TRBJ2-1; D is perhaps TRBD2 (7 bases). The CDR3 contains 15 residues. Germline V gene sequence: CDR1 MDHEN, CDR2 SYDVKM. Based on the CDR3 plus reference TRBV28 and TRBJ2-1, the full variable domain is DVKVTQSSRYLVKRTGEKVFLECVQDMDHENMFWYRQDPGLGLRLIYFSYDVKMKEKGDIPEGYSVSREKKERFSLILESASTNQTSMYLCASSLVGGGYHEQFFGPGTRLTVL.

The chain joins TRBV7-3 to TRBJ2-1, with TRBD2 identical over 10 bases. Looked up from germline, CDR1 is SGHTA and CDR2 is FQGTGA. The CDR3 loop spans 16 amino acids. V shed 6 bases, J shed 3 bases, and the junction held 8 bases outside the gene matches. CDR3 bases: TGTGCCAGCAGTTCTTATCTAGCGGGGGACTACAATGAGCAGTTCTTC. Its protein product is CASSSYLAGDYNEQFF. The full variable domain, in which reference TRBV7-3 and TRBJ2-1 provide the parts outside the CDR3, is GAGVSQTPSNKVTEKGKYVELRCDPISGHTALYWYRQSLGQGPEFLIYFQGTGAADDSGLPNDRFFAVRPEGSVSTLKIQRTERGDSAVYLCASSSYLAGDYNEQFFGPGTRLTVL.

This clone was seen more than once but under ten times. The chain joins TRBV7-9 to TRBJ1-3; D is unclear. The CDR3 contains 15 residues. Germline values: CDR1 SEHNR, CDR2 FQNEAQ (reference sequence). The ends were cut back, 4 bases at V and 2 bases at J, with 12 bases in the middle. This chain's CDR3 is CASSSRRGAGNTIYF. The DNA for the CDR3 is TGTGCCAGCAGCTCACGCCGGGGTGCTGGAAACACCATATATTTT.

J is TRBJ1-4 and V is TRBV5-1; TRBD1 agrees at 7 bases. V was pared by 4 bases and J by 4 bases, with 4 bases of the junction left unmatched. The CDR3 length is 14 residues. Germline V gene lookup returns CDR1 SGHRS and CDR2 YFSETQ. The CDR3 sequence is CASSGGTVNEKLFF. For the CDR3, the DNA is TGCGCCAGCAGCGGGGGGACAGTTAATGAAAAACTGTTTTTT.

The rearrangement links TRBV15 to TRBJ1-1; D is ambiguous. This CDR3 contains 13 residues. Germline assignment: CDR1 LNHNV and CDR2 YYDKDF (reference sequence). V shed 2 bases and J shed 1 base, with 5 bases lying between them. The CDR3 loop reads CATSRHPNTEAFF. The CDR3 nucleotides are TGTGCCACCAGCAGACATCCGAACACTGAAGCTTTCTTT.

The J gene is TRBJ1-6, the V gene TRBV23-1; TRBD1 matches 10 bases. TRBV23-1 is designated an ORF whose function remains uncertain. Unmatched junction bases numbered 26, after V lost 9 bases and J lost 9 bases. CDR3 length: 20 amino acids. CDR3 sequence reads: CARTQIGPWTGGNRGSPLHF. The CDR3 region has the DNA TGCGCCAGAACTCAAATCGGGCCTTGGACAGGGGGTAATCGGGGTTCACCCCTCCACTTT.

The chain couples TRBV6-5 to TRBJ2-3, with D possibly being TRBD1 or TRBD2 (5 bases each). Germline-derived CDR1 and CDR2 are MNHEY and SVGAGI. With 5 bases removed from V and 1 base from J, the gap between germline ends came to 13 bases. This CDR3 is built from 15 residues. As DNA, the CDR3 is TGTGCCAGCAGTCCTCGCAGGGACCGCACAGATACGCAGTATTTT. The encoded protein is CASSPRRDRTDTQYF.

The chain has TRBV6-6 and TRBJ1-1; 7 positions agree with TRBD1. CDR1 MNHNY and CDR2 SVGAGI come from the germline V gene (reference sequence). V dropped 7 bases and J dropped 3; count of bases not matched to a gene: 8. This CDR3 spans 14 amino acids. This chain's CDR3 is CASTQRGQYTEAFF. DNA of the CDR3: TGTGCCAGCACCCAAAGGGGACAGTACACTGAAGCTTTCTTT.

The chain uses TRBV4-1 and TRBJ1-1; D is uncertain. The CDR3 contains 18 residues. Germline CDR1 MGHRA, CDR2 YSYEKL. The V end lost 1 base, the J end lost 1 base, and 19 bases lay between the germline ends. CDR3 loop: CASSQGLMGRAKNTEAFF. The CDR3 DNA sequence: TGCGCCAGCAGCCAAGGTTTGATGGGAAGGGCAAAGAACACTGAAGCTTTCTTT.

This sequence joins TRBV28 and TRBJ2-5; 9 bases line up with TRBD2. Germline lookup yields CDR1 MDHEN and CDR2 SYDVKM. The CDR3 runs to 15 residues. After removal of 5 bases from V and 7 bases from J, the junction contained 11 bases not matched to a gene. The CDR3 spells CASSGSGGLLGTQYF. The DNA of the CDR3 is TGTGCCAGCAGTGGGAGCGGGGGGTTGTTAGGGACCCAGTACTTC.

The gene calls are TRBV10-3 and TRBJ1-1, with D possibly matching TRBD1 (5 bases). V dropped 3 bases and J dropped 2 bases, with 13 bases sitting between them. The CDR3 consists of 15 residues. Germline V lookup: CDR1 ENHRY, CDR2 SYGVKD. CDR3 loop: CAISDPGTRNTEAFF. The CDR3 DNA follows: TGTGCCATCAGTGATCCCGGGACCCGAAACACTGAAGCTTTCTTT.

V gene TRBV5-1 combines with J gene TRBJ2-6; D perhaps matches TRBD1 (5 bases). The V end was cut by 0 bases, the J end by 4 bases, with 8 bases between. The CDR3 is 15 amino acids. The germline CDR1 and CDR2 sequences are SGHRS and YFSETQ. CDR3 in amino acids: CASSLGGAGANVLTF. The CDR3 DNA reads TGCGCCAGCAGCTTGGGTGGGGCCGGGGCCAACGTCCTGACTTTC.

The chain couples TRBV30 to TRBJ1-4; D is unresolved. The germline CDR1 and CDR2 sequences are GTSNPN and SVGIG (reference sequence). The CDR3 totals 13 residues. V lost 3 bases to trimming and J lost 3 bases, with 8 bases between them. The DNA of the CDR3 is TGTGCCTGGAGGGGCGCTGCTAATGAAAAACTGTTTTTT. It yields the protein CAWRGAANEKLFF.

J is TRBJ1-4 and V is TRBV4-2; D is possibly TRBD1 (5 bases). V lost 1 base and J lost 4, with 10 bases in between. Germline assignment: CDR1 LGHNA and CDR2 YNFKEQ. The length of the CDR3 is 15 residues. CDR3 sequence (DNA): TGTGCCAGCAGCCAAGCGGCAGGGATTAATGAAAAACTGTTTTTT. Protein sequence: CASSQAAGINEKLFF.

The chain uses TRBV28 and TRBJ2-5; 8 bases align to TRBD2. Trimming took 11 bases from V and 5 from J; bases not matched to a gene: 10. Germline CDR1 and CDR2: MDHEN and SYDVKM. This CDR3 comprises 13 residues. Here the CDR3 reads CASRGGGGETQYF. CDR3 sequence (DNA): TGTGCCTCCCGGGGTGGCGGGGGGGAGACCCAGTACTTC.

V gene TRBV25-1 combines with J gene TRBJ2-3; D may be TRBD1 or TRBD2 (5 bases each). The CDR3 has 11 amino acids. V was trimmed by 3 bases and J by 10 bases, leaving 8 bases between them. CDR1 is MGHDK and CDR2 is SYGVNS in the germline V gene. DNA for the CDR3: TGTGCCAGCAGTGAGAGGGGCGCGCAGTATTTT. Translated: CASSERGAQYF.

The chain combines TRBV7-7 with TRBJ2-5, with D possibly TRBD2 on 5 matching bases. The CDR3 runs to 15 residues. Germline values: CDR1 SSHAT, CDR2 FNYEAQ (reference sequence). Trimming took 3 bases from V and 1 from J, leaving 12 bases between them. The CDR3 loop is CASSLLSGFQETQYF. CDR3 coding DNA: TGTGCCAGCAGCTTGCTATCGGGGTTCCAAGAGACCCAGTACTTC.

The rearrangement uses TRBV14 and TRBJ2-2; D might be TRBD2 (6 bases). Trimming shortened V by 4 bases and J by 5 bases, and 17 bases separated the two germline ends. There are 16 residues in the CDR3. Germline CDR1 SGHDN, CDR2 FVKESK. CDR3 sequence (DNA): TGTGCCAGCAGCCTTCGCGCGGGATCCGGGACCGGGGAGCTGTTTTTT. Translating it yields CASSLRAGSGTGELFF.

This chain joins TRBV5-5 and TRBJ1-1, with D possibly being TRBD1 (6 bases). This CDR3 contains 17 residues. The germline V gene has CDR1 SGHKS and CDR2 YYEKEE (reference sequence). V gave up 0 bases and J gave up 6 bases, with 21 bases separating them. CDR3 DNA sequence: TGTGCCAGCAGCTTGGGTACAACAGGGCGGTGGGTCGCTGAAGCTTTCTTT. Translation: CASSLGTTGRWVAEAFF.